This is a list of T cell receptor beta chains from one sample in a study of radiotherapy plus CTLA-4 blockade in lung cancer. The table came from immunoSEQ multiplex PCR; TCRdb's copy has only in-frame clones and leaves some out. This table holds tens of thousands of clones, around nine tenths found once. Material: peripheral blood, obtained from a patient treated with radiotherapy plus ipilimumab. The receptors derive from a human donor with non-small cell lung cancer that progressed on radiotherapy plus ipilimumab. Both conserved end residues are part of each CDR3. The D gene is left open where the match is weak. Some rows mark clone size as missing; the rest say once, few, many or name a class of expanded clone.

.,TRBV29-1,TRBD2,TRBJ2-7,CSAGEGTNEQYF,TGCAGCGCTGGGGAGGGAACTAACGAGCAGTACTTC
.,TRBV11-3,TRBD2,TRBJ2-1,CASSSYVAGGYNEQFF,TGTGCCAGCAGCTCATACGTAGCGGGGGGGTACAATGAGCAGTTCTTC
.,TRBV9,.,TRBJ2-7,CASSPQVGDFVTEQYF,TGTGCCAGCAGCCCCCAGGTAGGGGACTTTGTTACCGAGCAGTACTTC
.,TRBV7-2,.,TRBJ2-2,CATQRAQNTGELFF,TGTGCCACCCAACGGGCGCAGAACACCGGGGAGCTGTTTTTT
.,TRBV19,TRBD2,TRBJ2-7,CASTPGTSGSYEQYF,TGTGCCAGTACCCCCGGGACTAGCGGGAGCTACGAGCAGTACTTC
.,TRBV28,TRBD1,TRBJ1-6,CASSLWDRGVSPLHF,TGTGCCAGCAGTTTATGGGACAGGGGTGTCTCACCCCTCCACTTT
.,TRBV28,.,TRBJ2-1,CASSSPLWDSYNEQFF,TGTGCCAGCAGTTCCCCCCTCTGGGACTCCTACAATGAGCAGTTCTTC
once,TRBV10-3,TRBD2,TRBJ2-7,CAISEPTSGRMNYEQYF,TGTGCCATCAGTGAGCCCACTAGCGGGAGGATGAACTACGAGCAGTACTTC
.,TRBV19,.,TRBJ2-6,CASSIADPTRSGANVLTF,TGTGCCAGTAGTATAGCCGACCCGACAAGGTCTGGGGCCAACGTCCTGACTTTC
.,TRBV4-2,.,TRBJ2-1,CASSPKGGDYNEQFF,TGTGCCAGCAGCCCTAAGGGGGGGGATTACAATGAGCAGTTCTTC
few,TRBV2,TRBD2,TRBJ2-1,CARGSSGSSYNEQFF,TGTGCCAGGGGTTCTAGCGGGAGTTCCTACAATGAGCAGTTCTTC
once,TRBV18,TRBD1,TRBJ2-2,CASSPSQGDTGELFF,TGTGCCAGCTCACCATCTCAGGGGGACACCGGGGAGCTGTTTTTT
.,TRBV5-4,.,TRBJ2-1,CASSLGQDDYNEQFF,TGTGCCAGCAGCTTGGGCCAGGATGACTACAATGAGCAGTTCTTC
.,TRBV6-5,.,TRBJ1-2,CASSSGGRYGYTF,TGTGCCAGCAGTTCGGGGGGGCGTTATGGCTACACCTTC